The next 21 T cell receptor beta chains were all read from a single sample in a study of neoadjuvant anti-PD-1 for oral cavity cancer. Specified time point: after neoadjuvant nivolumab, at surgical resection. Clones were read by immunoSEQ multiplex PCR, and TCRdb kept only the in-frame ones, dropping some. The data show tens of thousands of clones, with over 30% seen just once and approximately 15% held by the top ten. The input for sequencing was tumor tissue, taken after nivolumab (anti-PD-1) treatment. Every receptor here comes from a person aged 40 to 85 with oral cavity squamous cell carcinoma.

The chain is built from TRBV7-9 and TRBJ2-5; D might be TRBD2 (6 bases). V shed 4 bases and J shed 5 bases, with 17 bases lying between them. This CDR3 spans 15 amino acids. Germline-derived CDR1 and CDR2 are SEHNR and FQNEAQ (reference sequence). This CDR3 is CASSWRGGLGETQYF. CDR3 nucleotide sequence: TGTGCCAGCAGCTGGAGGGGTGGCCTAGGGGAGACCCAGTACTTC.

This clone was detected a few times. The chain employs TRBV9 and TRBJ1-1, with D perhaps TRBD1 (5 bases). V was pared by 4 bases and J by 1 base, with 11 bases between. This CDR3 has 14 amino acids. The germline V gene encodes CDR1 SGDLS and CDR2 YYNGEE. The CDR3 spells CASSLGGSNTEAFF. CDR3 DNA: TGTGCCAGCAGCCTCGGGGGTTCGAACACTGAAGCTTTCTTT.

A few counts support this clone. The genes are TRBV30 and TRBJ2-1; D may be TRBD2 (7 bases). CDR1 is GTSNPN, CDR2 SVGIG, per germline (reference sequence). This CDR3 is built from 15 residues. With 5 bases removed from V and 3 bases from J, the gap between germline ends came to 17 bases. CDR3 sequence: CAWGGATAFYNEQFF. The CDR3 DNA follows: TGTGCCTGGGGGGGGGCCACGGCCTTCTACAATGAGCAGTTCTTC. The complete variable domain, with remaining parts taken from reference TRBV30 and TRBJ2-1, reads SQTIHQWPATLVQPVGSPLSLECTVEGTSNPNLYWYRQAAGRGLQLLFYSVGIGQISSEVPQNLSASRPQDRQFILSSKKLLLSDSGFYLCAWGGATAFYNEQFFGPGTRLTVL.

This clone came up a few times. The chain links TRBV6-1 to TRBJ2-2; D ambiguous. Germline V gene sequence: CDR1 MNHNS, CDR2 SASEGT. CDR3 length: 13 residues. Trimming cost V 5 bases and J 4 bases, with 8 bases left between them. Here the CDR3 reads CASSYGITGELFF. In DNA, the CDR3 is TGTGCCAGCAGTTATGGGATCACCGGGGAGCTGTTTTTT.

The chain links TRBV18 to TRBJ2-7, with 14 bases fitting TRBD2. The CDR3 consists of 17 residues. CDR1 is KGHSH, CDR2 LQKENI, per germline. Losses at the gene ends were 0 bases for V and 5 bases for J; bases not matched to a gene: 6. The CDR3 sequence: CASSPPYGTSGGHEQYF. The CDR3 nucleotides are TGTGCCAGCTCACCACCTTATGGGACTAGCGGGGGCCACGAGCAGTACTTC.

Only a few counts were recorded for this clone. CDR3 amino acids: CASSYSRTGDQPQHF. DNA of the CDR3: TGTGCCAGCAGTTACTCGCGGACAGGGGATCAGCCCCAGCATTTT. The rearrangement links TRBV6-5 to TRBJ1-5; 9 bases line up with TRBD1. Germline V gene data show CDR1 as MNHEY and CDR2 as SVGAGI. V lost 0 bases to trimming and J lost 5 bases; unmatched junction nucleotides: 2. This CDR3 has 15 amino acids.

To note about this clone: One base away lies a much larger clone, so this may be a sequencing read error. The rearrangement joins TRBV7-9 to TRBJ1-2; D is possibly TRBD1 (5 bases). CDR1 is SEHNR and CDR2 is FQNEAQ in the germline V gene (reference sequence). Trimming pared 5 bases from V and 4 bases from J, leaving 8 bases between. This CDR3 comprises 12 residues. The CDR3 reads CASSPGAYGYTF. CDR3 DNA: TGTGCCAGCAGCCCCGGGGCCTATGGCTACACCTTC.

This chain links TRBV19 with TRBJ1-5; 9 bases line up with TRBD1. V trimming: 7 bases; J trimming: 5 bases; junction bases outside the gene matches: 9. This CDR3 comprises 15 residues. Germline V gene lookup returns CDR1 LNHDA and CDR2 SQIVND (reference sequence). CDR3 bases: TGTGCCAGTACCGGGATCCACAGGGGGCATCAGCCCCAGCATTTT. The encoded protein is CASTGIHRGHQPQHF.

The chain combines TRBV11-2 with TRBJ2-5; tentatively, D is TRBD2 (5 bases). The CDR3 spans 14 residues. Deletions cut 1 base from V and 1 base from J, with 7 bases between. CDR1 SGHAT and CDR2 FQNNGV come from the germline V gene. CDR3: CASSLGAGQETQYF. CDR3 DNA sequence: TGTGCCAGCAGCTTAGGTGCGGGCCAAGAGACCCAGTACTTC.

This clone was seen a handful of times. CDR3 nucleotides: TGTGCCAGCAGCCAGAAGTATGCAGGACCGAACACCGGGGAGCTGTTTTTT. Residues: CASSQKYAGPNTGELFF. The chain is built from TRBV7-2 and TRBJ2-2; D not certain. This CDR3 is built from 17 residues. The V and J ends lost 5 bases and 0 bases respectively, with 16 bases between them. Germline CDR1 reads SGHTA; CDR2 reads FQGNSA.

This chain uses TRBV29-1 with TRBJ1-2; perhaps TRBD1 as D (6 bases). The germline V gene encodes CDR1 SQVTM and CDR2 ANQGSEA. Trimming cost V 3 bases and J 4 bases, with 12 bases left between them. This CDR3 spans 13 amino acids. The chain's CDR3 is CSVDGGRAYGYTF. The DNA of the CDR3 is TGCAGCGTTGACGGGGGGCGCGCCTATGGCTACACCTTC.

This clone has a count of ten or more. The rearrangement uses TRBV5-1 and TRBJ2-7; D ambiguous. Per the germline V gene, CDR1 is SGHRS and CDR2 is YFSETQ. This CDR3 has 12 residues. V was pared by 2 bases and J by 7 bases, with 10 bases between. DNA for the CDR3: TGCGCCAGCAGCTTAGGCTCTAGGGAGCAGTACTTC. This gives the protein CASSLGSREQYF. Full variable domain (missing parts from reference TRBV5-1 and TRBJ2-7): KAGVTQTPRYLIKTRGQQVTLSCSPISGHRSVSWYQQTPGQGLQFLFEYFSETQRNKGNFPGRFSGRQFSNSRSEMNVSTLELGDSALYLCASSLGSREQYFGPGTRLTVT.

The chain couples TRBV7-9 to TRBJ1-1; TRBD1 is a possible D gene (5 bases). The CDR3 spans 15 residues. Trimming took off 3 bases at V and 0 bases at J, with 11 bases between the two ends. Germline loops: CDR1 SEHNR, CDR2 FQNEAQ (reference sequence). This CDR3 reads CASSLRDSLNTEAFF. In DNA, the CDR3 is TGTGCCAGCAGCTTGAGGGACTCCTTGAACACTGAAGCTTTCTTT.

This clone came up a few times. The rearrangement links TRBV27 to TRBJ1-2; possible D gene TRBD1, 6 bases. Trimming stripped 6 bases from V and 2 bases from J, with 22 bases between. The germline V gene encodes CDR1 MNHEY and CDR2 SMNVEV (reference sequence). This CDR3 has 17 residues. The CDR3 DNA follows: TGTGCCAGCAGCTCTACAGGGTTGAGAATGTCGAACTATGGCTACACCTTC. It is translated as CASSSTGLRMSNYGYTF.

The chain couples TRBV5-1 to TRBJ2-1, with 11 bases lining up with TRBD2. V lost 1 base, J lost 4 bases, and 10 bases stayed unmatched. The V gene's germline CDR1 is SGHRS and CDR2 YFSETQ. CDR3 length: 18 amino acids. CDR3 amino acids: CASSLTSGSSTGYNEQFF. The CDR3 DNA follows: TGCGCCAGCAGCTTGACTAGCGGGAGCTCAACTGGATACAATGAGCAGTTCTTC.

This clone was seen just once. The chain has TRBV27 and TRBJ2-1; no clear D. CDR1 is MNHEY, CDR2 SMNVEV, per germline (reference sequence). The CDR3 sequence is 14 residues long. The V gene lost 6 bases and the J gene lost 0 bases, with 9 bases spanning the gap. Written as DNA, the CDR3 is TGTGCCAGCAGCGCGATGAGCTCCTACAATGAGCAGTTCTTC. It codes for CASSAMSSYNEQFF.

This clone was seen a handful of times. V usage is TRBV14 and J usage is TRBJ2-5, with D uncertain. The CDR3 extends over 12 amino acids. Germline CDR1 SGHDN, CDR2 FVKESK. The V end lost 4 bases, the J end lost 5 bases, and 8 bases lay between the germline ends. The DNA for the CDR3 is TGTGCCAGCAGCCTGGGGTGGGAGACCCAGTACTTC. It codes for CASSLGWETQYF.

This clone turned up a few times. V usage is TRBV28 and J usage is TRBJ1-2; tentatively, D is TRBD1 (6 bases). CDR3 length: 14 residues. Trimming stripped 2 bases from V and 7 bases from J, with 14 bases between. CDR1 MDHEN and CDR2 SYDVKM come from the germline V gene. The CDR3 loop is CASSLEGGGLGYTF. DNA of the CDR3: TGTGCCAGCAGTTTAGAGGGGGGAGGCCTTGGCTACACCTTC.

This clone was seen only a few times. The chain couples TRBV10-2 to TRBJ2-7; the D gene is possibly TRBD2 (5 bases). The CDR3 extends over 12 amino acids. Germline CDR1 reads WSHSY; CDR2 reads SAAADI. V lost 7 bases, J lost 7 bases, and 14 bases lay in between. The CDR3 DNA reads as TGCGCCAGCACTAAAGACTATCGGGAGCAGTACTTC. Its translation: CASTKDYREQYF.

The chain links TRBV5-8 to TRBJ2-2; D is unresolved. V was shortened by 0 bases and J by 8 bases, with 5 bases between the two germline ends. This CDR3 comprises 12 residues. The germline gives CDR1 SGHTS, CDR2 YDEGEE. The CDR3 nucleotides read TGTGCCAGCAGCTTGGACGGGGGGGAGCTGTTTTTT. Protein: CASSLDGGELFF. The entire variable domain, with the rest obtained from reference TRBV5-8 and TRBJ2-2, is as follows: EAGVTQSPTHLIKTRGQQATLRCSPISGHTSVYWYQQALGLGLQFLLWYDEGEERNRGNFPPRFSGRQFPNYSSELNVNALELEDSALYLCASSLDGGELFFGEGSRLTVL.

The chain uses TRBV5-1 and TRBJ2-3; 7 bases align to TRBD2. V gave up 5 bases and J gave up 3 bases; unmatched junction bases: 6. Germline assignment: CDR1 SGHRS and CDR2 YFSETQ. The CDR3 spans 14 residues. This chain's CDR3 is CASRGSGFTDTQYF. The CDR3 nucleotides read TGCGCCAGCAGGGGTAGCGGGTTTACAGATACGCAGTATTTT.